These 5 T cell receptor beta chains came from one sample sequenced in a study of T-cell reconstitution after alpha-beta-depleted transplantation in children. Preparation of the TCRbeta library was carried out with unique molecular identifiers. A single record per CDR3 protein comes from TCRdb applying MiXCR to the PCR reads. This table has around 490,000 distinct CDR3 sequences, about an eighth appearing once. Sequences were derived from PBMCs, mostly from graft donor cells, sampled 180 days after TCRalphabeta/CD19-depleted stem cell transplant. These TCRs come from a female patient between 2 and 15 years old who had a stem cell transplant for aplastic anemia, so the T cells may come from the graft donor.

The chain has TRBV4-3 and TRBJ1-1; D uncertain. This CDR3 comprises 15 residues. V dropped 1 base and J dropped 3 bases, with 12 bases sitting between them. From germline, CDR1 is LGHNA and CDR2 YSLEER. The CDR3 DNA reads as TGCGCCAGCAGCCAAGGACTGTCGAGAGACACTGAAGCTTTCTTT. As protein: CASSQGLSRDTEAFF.

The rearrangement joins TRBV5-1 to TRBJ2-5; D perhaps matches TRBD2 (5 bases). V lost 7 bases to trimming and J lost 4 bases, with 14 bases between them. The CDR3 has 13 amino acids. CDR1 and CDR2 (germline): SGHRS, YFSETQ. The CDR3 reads CASGRTDSETQYF. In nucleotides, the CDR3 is TGCGCCAGCGGACGGACGGACTCAGAGACCCAGTACTTC. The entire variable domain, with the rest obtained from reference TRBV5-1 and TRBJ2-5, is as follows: KAGVTQTPRYLIKTRGQQVTLSCSPISGHRSVSWYQQTPGQGLQFLFEYFSETQRNKGNFPGRFSGRQFSNSRSEMNVSTLELGDSALYLCASGRTDSETQYFGPGTRLLVL.

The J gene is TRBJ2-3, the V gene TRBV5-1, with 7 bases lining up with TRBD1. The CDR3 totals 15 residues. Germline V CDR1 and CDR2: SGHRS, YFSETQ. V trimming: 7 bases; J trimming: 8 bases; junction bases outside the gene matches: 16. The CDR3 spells CASGDRVEKYGTQYF. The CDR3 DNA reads TGCGCCAGCGGAGACAGGGTAGAGAAGTACGGTACGCAGTATTTT. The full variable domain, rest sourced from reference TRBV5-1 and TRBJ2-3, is KAGVTQTPRYLIKTRGQQVTLSCSPISGHRSVSWYQQTPGQGLQFLFEYFSETQRNKGNFPGRFSGRQFSNSRSEMNVSTLELGDSALYLCASGDRVEKYGTQYFGPGTRLTVL.

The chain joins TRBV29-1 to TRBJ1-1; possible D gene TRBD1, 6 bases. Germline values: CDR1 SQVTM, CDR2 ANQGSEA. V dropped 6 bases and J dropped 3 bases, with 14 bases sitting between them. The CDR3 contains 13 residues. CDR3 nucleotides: TGCAGCGTGGATGACAGGTTGGACACTGAAGCTTTCTTT. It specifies CSVDDRLDTEAFF.

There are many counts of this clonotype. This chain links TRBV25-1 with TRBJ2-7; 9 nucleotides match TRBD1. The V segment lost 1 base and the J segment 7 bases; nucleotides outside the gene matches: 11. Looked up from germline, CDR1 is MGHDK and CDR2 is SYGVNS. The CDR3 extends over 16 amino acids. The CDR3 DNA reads TGTGCCAGCAGTGAATTAAGAAGGACAGGGGCAGGGGAGCAGTACTTC. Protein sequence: CASSELRRTGAGEQYF.